The 8 T cell receptor beta chains below were found in one sample sequenced in a study of shared clonotypes between healthy human individuals. Repertoires were generated with immunoSEQ multiplex PCR, while TCRdb's copy carries only in-frame clones and drops some. The sample has a few hundred thousand clones, approximately 70% seen once. The specimen was memory CD4+ T cells sorted from blood. Subset indicated: CD45RA-negative fraction. The receptor set was obtained from a man between 25 and 39 years old in good health.

This clone was recorded only once. V gene TRBV9 combines with J gene TRBJ2-2; D is uncertain. CDR1 and CDR2 from the germline V gene are SGDLS and YYNGEE. The germline V and J ends were trimmed by 4 bases and 0 bases, with 16 bases remaining between them. CDR3 length equals 17 residues. The CDR3 loop reads CASSSAGLWTNTGELFF. The CDR3 DNA follows: TGTGCCAGCAGCTCGGCAGGTCTATGGACGAACACCGGGGAGCTGTTTTTT.

About this clone itself: A much larger clone is a single base away; this may be a read error. This sequence joins TRBV5-5 and TRBJ2-2; D call uncertain. This CDR3 contains 11 residues. Germline V gene data show CDR1 as SGHKS and CDR2 as YYEKEE (reference sequence). Trimming took off 4 bases at V and 2 bases at J, with 0 bases between the two ends. The CDR3 loop is CASSNTGELFF. The CDR3, as DNA: TGTGCCAGCAGCAACACCGGGGAGCTGTTTTTT.

The chain combines TRBV7-9 with TRBJ2-3; TRBD2 is a possible D gene (6 bases). Germline CDR1 is SEHNR and CDR2 is FQNEAQ (reference sequence). The CDR3 extends over 15 amino acids. V was cut by 5 bases and J by 0 bases, with 12 bases left in between. The CDR3 spells CASSRGRGSTDTQYF. CDR3 bases: TGTGCCAGCAGCCGGGGACGGGGGAGCACAGATACGCAGTATTTT.

The chain is built from TRBV4-1 and TRBJ1-4; 8 nucleotides agree with TRBD1. Germline CDR1 MGHRA, CDR2 YSYEKL. This CDR3 has 15 residues. Trimming at V came to 3 bases and at J to 5 bases, leaving 5 bases not matched to a gene. CDR3 nucleotide sequence: TGCGCCAGCAGCCAGCCGGGACAGGCGAATGAAAAACTGTTTTTT. Protein sequence: CASSQPGQANEKLFF.

The J gene is TRBJ1-5, the V gene TRBV5-6; 9 nucleotides agree with TRBD1. V lost 4 bases to trimming and J lost 3 bases; unmatched junction nucleotides: 5. This CDR3 comprises 15 residues. Germline CDR1 reads SGHDT; CDR2 reads YYEEEE. CDR3 amino acids: CASSLWDRVNQPQHF. In nucleotides, the CDR3 is TGTGCCAGCAGCCTCTGGGACAGGGTCAATCAGCCCCAGCATTTT.

This clone was seen only once. The CDR3 DNA reads TGTGCCAGTACCCGGGGGGTTGGCCAGCCCCAGCATTTT. Its translation is CASTRGVGQPQHF. The chain carries TRBV19 and TRBJ1-5, with D possibly being TRBD1 (5 bases). The V gene's germline CDR1 is LNHDA and CDR2 SQIVND (reference sequence). The germline V and J ends were trimmed by 7 bases and 7 bases, with 14 bases remaining between them. The CDR3 spans 13 residues.

This clone was counted a few times. This chain links TRBV27 with TRBJ2-2; no reliable D call. Germline V lookup: CDR1 MNHEY, CDR2 SMNVEV (reference sequence). The CDR3 contains 14 residues. V was cut by 7 bases and J by 1 base, with 10 bases left in between. The DNA of the CDR3 is TGTGCCAGCAAAGGAGTCAGGAACACCGGGGAGCTGTTTTTT. It codes for CASKGVRNTGELFF.

The gene calls are TRBV7-2 and TRBJ2-7, with TRBD2 identical over 8 bases. CDR1 and CDR2 (germline): SGHTA, FQGNSA. The V and J ends lost 2 bases and 7 bases, in that order; junction bases with no gene match: 7. CDR3 length: 14 residues. CDR3 nucleotides: TGTGCCAGCAGCTTAACCGTGGGACTAGGTGAGCAGTACTTC. Translating it yields CASSLTVGLGEQYF.